Listed below are T cell receptor beta chains from one sample, sequenced in a study of regulatory T cells in long-lasting Graves disease. From the multiplex PCR reads, TCRdb called clonotypes with MiXCR, one entry per CDR3 protein. The sample lists about 430,000 distinct CDR3 sequences, about 21% occurring once. This material consisted of peripheral blood mononuclear cells (PBMCs), taken when the disease was refractory, from a patient treated with antithyroid drugs. All receptors derive from a female donor with Graves disease. Both conserved end residues are part of each CDR3. D genes are given only for firm matches. Size tells how often a clone was seen (once, few, many) or the class of an expanded clone, and some rows leave it out.

CDR3 length,J gene,D gene,clone size,V gene,CDR3 protein,CDR3 DNA
14,TRBJ1-5,.,.,TRBV25-1,CASSEPHSNQPQHF,TGTGCCAGCAGTGAACCACATAGCAATCAGCCCCAGCATTTT
17,TRBJ2-7,TRBD2,many,TRBV6-5,CASSYGRTSGSAYEQYF,TGTGCCAGCAGTTACGGCCGGACTAGCGGGAGCGCCTACGAGCAGTACTTC
15,TRBJ1-3,.,many,TRBV28,CASSLLSGAGNTIYF,TGTGCCAGCAGTTTACTGAGTGGCGCTGGAAACACCATATATTTT
11,TRBJ1-2,.,.,TRBV11-1,CASSGNHGYTF,TGTGCCAGCAGCGGGAACCATGGCTACACCTTC
14,TRBJ2-7,.,many,TRBV28,CASNIGLDPYEQYF,TGTGCCAGCAATATAGGGCTGGATCCGTACGAGCAGTACTTC
15,TRBJ2-5,.,many,TRBV28,CASSLFGTFQETQYF,TGTGCCAGCAGTTTGTTCGGAACTTTCCAAGAGACCCAGTACTTC
14,TRBJ2-2,.,many,TRBV28,CASRPGQFTGELFF,TGTGCCAGCAGACCCGGGCAGTTCACCGGGGAGCTGTTTTTT
15,TRBJ1-4,TRBD1,few,TRBV5-5,CASSSRDRTNEKLFF,TGTGCCAGCAGCTCCCGGGACAGAACTAATGAAAAACTGTTTTTT
11,TRBJ2-4,.,few,TRBV6-1,CASSEDLPMYF,TGTGCCAGCAGTGAAGACCTCCCGATGTACTTC
18,TRBJ2-7,TRBD1,.,TRBV14,CASSQDIGSGTGGFEQYF,TGTGCCAGCAGCCAAGACATCGGATCCGGGACAGGGGGTTTCGAGCAGTACTTC
16,TRBJ2-5,TRBD2,many,TRBV7-9,CASSLDGGRARETQYF,TGTGCCAGCAGCTTAGATGGCGGGAGAGCGAGGGAGACCCAGTACTTC
13,TRBJ2-6,.,few,TRBV9,CASSKAGANVLTF,TGTGCCAGCAGCAAAGCTGGGGCCAACGTCCTGACTTTC
14,TRBJ1-1,.,few,TRBV5-1,CASKGGLMNTEAFF,TGCGCCAGCAAGGGGGGTCTAATGAACACTGAAGCTTTCTTT
13,TRBJ2-2,.,many,TRBV2,CASSESGPGELFF,TGTGCCAGCAGTGAATCCGGTCCCGGGGAGCTGTTTTTT
10,TRBJ2-1,.,.,TRBV2,CASGGPQQFF,TGTGCCAGCGGGGGCCCTCAGCAGTTCTTC
13,TRBJ2-7,.,many,TRBV6-1,CALHAGSSLEQYF,TGTGCCTTACACGCCGGGTCCTCATTGGAGCAGTACTTC
14,TRBJ2-7,TRBD2,.,TRBV15,CATSSSGDRYEQYF,TGTGCCACCAGCAGTAGCGGGGATCGCTACGAGCAGTACTTC
16,TRBJ1-2,.,many,TRBV6-1,CASKLWGGDLNYGYTF,TGTGCCAGCAAACTATGGGGCGGAGACCTGAACTATGGCTACACCTTC
17,TRBJ2-5,.,once,TRBV4-1,CASSQAASAVGAETQYF,TGCGCCAGCAGCCAAGCCGCCTCAGCGGTGGGGGCGGAGACCCAGTACTTC
14,TRBJ2-7,TRBD2,.,TRBV6-2/TRBV6-3,CASIESGSRYEQYF,TGTGCCAGCATCGAGAGCGGGAGCAGGTACGAGCAGTACTTC
12,TRBJ1-1,TRBD1,.,TRBV20-1,CSVAGGHTEAFF,TGCAGTGTGGCAGGGGGCCACACTGAAGCTTTCTTT
13,TRBJ1-4,.,.,TRBV15,CAASRVPGEKLFF,TGTGCCGCCAGCAGAGTCCCAGGTGAAAAACTGTTTTTT
13,TRBJ1-4,TRBD1,.,TRBV30,CASDRTGGEKLFF,TGTGCCTCAGATCGGACAGGGGGCGAAAAACTGTTTTTT
16,TRBJ2-6,.,.,TRBV3-1,CASSQPTGSGANVLTF,TGTGCCAGCAGCCAACCCACGGGATCGGGGGCCAACGTCCTGACTTTC
14,TRBJ1-5,.,many,TRBV3-1,CASSQPRGNQPQHF,TGTGCCAGCAGCCAACCAAGAGGCAATCAGCCCCAGCATTTT
14,TRBJ1-2,.,many,TRBV28,CASSLAGDVYGYTF,TGTGCCAGCAGTTTGGCGGGAGATGTCTATGGCTACACCTTC
15,TRBJ1-2,.,many,TRBV28,CASSSVGGGDYGYTF,TGTGCCAGCAGTTCGGTCGGGGGGGGGGACTATGGCTACACCTTC
16,TRBJ1-5,.,.,TRBV19,CASSIDRGRGNQPQHF,TGTGCCAGTAGTATAGACAGGGGAAGGGGCAATCAGCCCCAGCATTTT
14,TRBJ2-1,.,.,TRBV7-9,CASSSLDKGNEQFF,TGTGCCAGCAGCTCGTTAGATAAAGGGAATGAGCAGTTCTTC
15,TRBJ1-1,TRBD1,few,TRBV29-1,CSDGGQGTMNTEAFF,TGCAGCGACGGGGGACAGGGTACCATGAACACTGAAGCTTTCTTT
12,TRBJ1-1,.,many,TRBV5-4,CASSKGSTEAFF,TGTGCCAGCAGCAAAGGGAGTACTGAAGCTTTCTTT
13,TRBJ1-1,TRBD1,many,TRBV12-3/TRBV12-4,CASATGGGTEAFF,TGTGCCAGCGCCACAGGGGGCGGCACTGAAGCTTTCTTT
16,TRBJ2-2,TRBD2,many,TRBV28,CASRDPGLAVTGELFF,TGTGCCAGCAGAGATCCGGGACTAGCGGTCACCGGGGAGCTGTTTTTT
16,TRBJ2-2,TRBD2,few,TRBV7-9,CASSPKREFYTGELFF,TGTGCCAGCAGCCCGAAGCGGGAGTTTTACACCGGGGAGCTGTTTTTT
15,TRBJ2-7,.,.,TRBV5-1,CASSLEVGTSYEQYF,TGCGCCAGCAGCTTGGAGGTCGGGACTTCCTACGAGCAGTACTTC
14,TRBJ2-2,.,many,TRBV5-1,CASSPNANTGELFF,TGCGCCAGCAGCCCGAATGCGAACACCGGGGAGCTGTTTTTT
14,TRBJ2-5,TRBD1,many,TRBV12-3/TRBV12-4,CASSRMTGRETQYF,TGTGCCAGCAGTCGAATGACAGGGCGAGAGACCCAGTACTTC
13,TRBJ2-7,.,.,TRBV29-1,CSVLPEVLGEQYF,TGCAGCGTTTTGCCGGAGGTCTTGGGCGAGCAGTACTTC
15,TRBJ2-1,TRBD1,once,TRBV10-3,CAIRVRQGAENEQFF,TGTGCCATAAGAGTCAGGCAGGGGGCTGAGAATGAGCAGTTCTTC
16,TRBJ2-2,.,.,TRBV7-9,CASSLPPGRETGELFF,TGTGCCAGCAGCTTACCCCCCGGGAGAGAGACCGGGGAGCTGTTTTTT
15,TRBJ2-5,.,many,TRBV24-1,CATSAQGGQGETQYF,TGTGCCACCAGTGCCCAAGGGGGTCAGGGGGAGACCCAGTACTTC
13,TRBJ2-7,.,many,TRBV28,CASSLSSNYEQYF,TGTGCCAGCAGTTTGTCCAGCAACTACGAGCAGTACTTC
15,TRBJ2-1,.,many,TRBV11-2,CASSLGTGTYNEQFF,TGTGCCAGCAGCTTAGGCACCGGGACTTACAATGAGCAGTTCTTC
16,TRBJ2-5,.,.,TRBV28,CASSSVGRGPQETQYF,TGTGCCAGCAGTTCGGTAGGCAGGGGACCACAAGAGACCCAGTACTTC
15,TRBJ2-1,TRBD2,.,TRBV11-2,CASSFGSGWRNEQFF,TGTGCCAGCAGCTTTGGTAGCGGGTGGAGAAATGAGCAGTTCTTC
15,TRBJ1-5,.,many,TRBV12-3/TRBV12-4,CASSTGTTGNQPQHF,TGTGCCAGCAGTACGGGGACAACCGGCAATCAGCCCCAGCATTTT
15,TRBJ2-5,TRBD1,.,TRBV5-1,CASSTIGTGRETQYF,TGCGCCAGCAGCACAATCGGGACAGGGAGAGAGACCCAGTACTTC
13,TRBJ2-3,.,few,TRBV28,CASTTGRADTQYF,TGTGCCAGCACCACCGGGCGAGCAGATACGCAGTATTTT
14,TRBJ2-7,TRBD2,many,TRBV6-1,CASTRRLAGYEQYF,TGTGCCAGCACTCGTCGGCTAGCGGGCTACGAGCAGTACTTC
13,TRBJ2-5,TRBD2,few,TRBV11-2,CASSRTSGETQYF,TGTGCCAGCAGCAGGACTAGCGGAGAGACCCAGTACTTC
16,TRBJ2-1,TRBD1,.,TRBV6-1,CASSEFSGQGRDEQFF,TGTGCCAGCAGTGAATTCTCCGGACAGGGAAGAGATGAGCAGTTCTTC
14,TRBJ2-2,.,many,TRBV3-1,CASSQGQNTGELFF,TGTGCCAGCAGCCAAGGACAGAACACCGGGGAGCTGTTTTTT